This TCR beta chain was captured by sequencing in a study of shared clonotypes between healthy human individuals. The method was immunoSEQ multiplex PCR; TCRdb's version includes in-frame clones alone and lacks a portion of them. The sample consists of 550,000 to 850,000 clones, around 67% of them appearing once. The study, taken as a whole, reports: In general, naive subsets displayed greater estimated richness than memory subsets did.

The CDR3 sequence is 15 residues long. CDR1 is SGHVS, CDR2 FNYEAQ, per germline. Trimming cost V 4 bases and J 2 bases; bases outside gene matches: 6. About this clone itself: No antigen is known for it.

The sequenced sample consisted of memory CD4+ T cells sorted from blood. Subset indicated: CD45RA-negative fraction. The rearrangement uses TRBV7-6 and TRBJ2-3; 7 bases agree with TRBD2. This receptor was obtained from a woman aged 25 to 39 in good health. CDR3 bases: TGTGCCAGCAGCTATTATAGCGGGCACACAGATACGCAGTATTTT. It codes for CASSYYSGHTDTQYF.